The text below deals with one T cell receptor (beta chain). Measured with immunoSEQ multiplex PCR; TCRdb has only the in-frame clones, and not every one. This repertoire shows about 35,000 clones, 75% to 90% found once; its top ten account for about 42%. These data originate in a study of blood T cell repertoires in COVID-19. The material sequenced was peripheral blood. The receptor comes from a human donor in a cohort sampled during active or convalescent COVID-19. The donor label of this sample is uncertain.

CDR3: CASSIDSGSSDTQYF. Here the CDR3 DNA reads TGTGCCAGTAGTATAGATAGCGGGAGTTCAGATACGCAGTATTTT. The chain links TRBV19 to TRBJ2-3; 9 bases fit TRBD2. The J segment lost 4 bases and the V segment lost 0 bases, leaving 2 bases of the junction unmatched. Germline lookup yields CDR1 LNHDA and CDR2 SQIVND (reference sequence). The CDR3 contains 15 residues.